These 11 T cell receptor beta chains were all obtained from the same sample, sequenced in a study of blood T cell repertoires in COVID-19. Data came from immunoSEQ multiplex PCR; TCRdb stores just in-frame clones and leaves some out. The sample holds 90,000 or so clones, 80% to 90% seen once. Sequences were obtained from peripheral blood. The source is a man aged 80 or over with acute or convalescent COVID-19.

This chain links TRBV5-6 with TRBJ2-3; maybe TRBD1 (7 bases). The CDR3 totals 16 residues. The germline CDR1 and CDR2 sequences are SGHDT and YYEEEE. Trimming took off 3 bases at V and 2 bases at J, with 16 bases between the two ends. The CDR3 bases are TGTGCCAGCAGCTCGACAGGGAGGTCACACACAGATACGCAGTATTTT. Protein product: CASSSTGRSHTDTQYF.

The CDR3 bases are TGTGCCAGCACCTTGACTAGCGCAGAGCTGGAGTACTTC. As protein: CASTLTSAELEYF. The V call is TRBV2, the J call TRBJ2-4, with 8 bases identical to TRBD2. CDR1 and CDR2 (germline): SNHLY, FYNNEI. This CDR3 has 13 residues. V lost 7 bases and J lost 14; bases outside the gene matches: 13.

The rearrangement links TRBV12-3 or TRBV12-4 to TRBJ1-1, with unresolved D. The CDR3 extends over 12 amino acids. V lost 6 bases and J 3 bases, leaving 8 bases between the germline ends. Here the CDR3 DNA reads TGTGCCAGCAGACGGGATGACACTGAAGCTTTCTTT. This translates into CASRRDDTEAFF.

This chain connects TRBV5-4 to TRBJ2-2; a weak D match, TRBD1 (6 bases). V lost 1 base and J 4 bases, leaving 8 bases between the germline ends. The CDR3 totals 14 residues. Germline V gives CDR1 SGHNT, CDR2 YYREEE (reference sequence). The CDR3, as DNA: TGTGCCAGCAGCTTGCAGGGGTCCACCGGGGAGCTGTTTTTT. Amino acids: CASSLQGSTGELFF.

The chain uses TRBV27 and TRBJ1-2; D perhaps matches TRBD1 (6 bases). V lost 5 bases, J lost 8 bases, and 18 bases lay in between. CDR1 is MNHEY, CDR2 SMNVEV, per germline (reference sequence). The CDR3 sequence is 14 residues long. The CDR3 coding sequence is TGTGCCAGCAGTGGAGACTCACGGACAGACGGCTACACCTTC. This translates into CASSGDSRTDGYTF.

The genes are TRBV10-3 and TRBJ1-2, with 7 bases aligning to TRBD1. Looked up from germline, CDR1 is ENHRY and CDR2 is SYGVKD. The CDR3 loop spans 14 amino acids. V shed 6 bases and J 6 bases; nucleotides not matched to a gene: 10. CDR3 coding DNA: TGTGCCATCAGAGGACAGGCATTCGAGAATGGCTACACCTTC. It is translated as CAIRGQAFENGYTF.

This chain links TRBV7-3 with TRBJ2-2; TRBD2 matches 13 bases. V shed 5 bases and J 5 bases; nucleotides not matched to a gene: 5. The CDR3 is 16 amino acids. In germline, CDR1 is SGHTA, CDR2 FQGTGA. As DNA, the CDR3 is TGTGCCAGCAGCCCGGGGACTAGCGGGGAAACCGGGGAGCTGTTTTTT. It codes for CASSPGTSGETGELFF.

This clone has a single count. The genes are TRBV30 and TRBJ1-5; 10 nucleotides match TRBD1. CDR3 length: 16 amino acids. Germline CDR1 and CDR2: GTSNPN and SVGIG (reference sequence). Trimming cost V 1 base and J 0 bases; bases outside gene matches: 3. DNA of the CDR3: TGTGCCTGGAGTGAGACAGGGGGCTTTAGCAATCAGCCCCAGCATTTT. It codes for CAWSETGGFSNQPQHF.

CDR3 sequence: CASSQEAGGPSDTQYF. In DNA, the CDR3 is TGTGCCAGCAGCCAAGAAGCGGGGGGGCCGTCGGATACGCAGTATTTT. The gene calls are TRBV4-2 and TRBJ2-3; 10 bases line up with TRBD2. CDR3 size: 16 residues. The junction had 6 bases not matched to a gene; V was cut back by 0 bases and J by 6 bases. Germline assignment: CDR1 LGHNA and CDR2 YNFKEQ.

The rearrangement uses TRBV11-2 and TRBJ1-4; 7 nucleotides line up with TRBD1. V lost 1 base and J lost 8; bases outside the gene matches: 7. The CDR3 contains 15 residues. Germline CDR1 is SGHAT and CDR2 is FQNNGV. The CDR3 region is CASSLGTGEREKLFF. Written as DNA, the CDR3 is TGTGCCAGCAGCTTAGGTACAGGGGAGAGAGAAAAACTGTTTTTT.

V usage is TRBV19 and J usage is TRBJ2-7, with 8 bases lining up with TRBD1. The germline V gene encodes CDR1 LNHDA and CDR2 SQIVND (reference sequence). The CDR3 is made up of 14 amino acids. V was pared by 2 bases and J by 3 bases, with 3 bases of the junction left unmatched. CDR3 protein: CASSIRDRYYEQYF. CDR3 bases: TGTGCCAGTAGTATAAGGGACAGGTACTACGAGCAGTACTTC.